This T cell receptor (beta chain) was identified in a study of cytomegalovirus exposure and HLA in healthy donors. Study-level findings and limits: Per published reports, the classifier diagnosed cytomegalovirus status with high specificity and sensitivity. Rarity marked most TCR sequences, yet some public TCRs occurred in many donors. Listed as cytomegalovirus-associated were 150 or so TCR beta chains. Specific recognition of CMV antigens was confirmed in vitro for a few chains (all CMV-associated).

Method: immunoSEQ multiplex PCR; TCRdb's copy keeps in-frame clones and lacks some. The repertoire has about 120,000 clones, 85% to 90% of them found once; the top ten carry around 1.9%. Comments on this clone: No antigen is known for it.

V lost 6 bases, J lost 1 base, and 0 bases stayed unmatched. The CDR3 has 13 residues. Germline V gene lookup returns CDR1 MNHNS and CDR2 SASEGT. The TCR comes from a woman in her twenties or thirties in good health and CMV-seronegative. The specimen was PBMCs. The chain couples TRBV6-1 to TRBJ1-5; the match to TRBD1 covers 7 bases. The CDR3 nucleotides read TGTGCCAGCAGGGGACAGAGCAATCAGCCCCAGCATTTT. Translated, it gives CASRGQSNQPQHF.